This T cell receptor beta chain is drawn from a study of technical replicates of blood from several donors. The assay was immunoSEQ multiplex PCR, and TCRdb's table has in-frame clones only and misses some. The sample holds under 75,000 clones; roughly 92% are singletons and the top ten take more than 3.5%. Germline-derived CDR1 and CDR2 are SNHLY and FYNNEI. V trimming: 1 base; J trimming: 7 bases; junction bases outside the gene matches: 4. The CDR3 runs 14 residues. The receptor comes from a human donor in good health. Some clones in this sample may be carry-over from other donors' samples. V and J are TRBV2 and TRBJ1-5; 7 bases map to TRBD1. Material for sequencing was PBMCs. The chain's CDR3 is CASSEGQGGQPQHF. CDR3 DNA: TGTGCCAGCAGTGAAGGACAGGGTGGGCAGCCCCAGCATTTT.